This T cell receptor (beta chain) was found in a study of molecular identifiers for immune sequencing clone quantification (dated by TCRdb to 2016 to 2019). In the study overall: For a replicate experiment, RNA from roughly 20,000 or 100,000 naive CD8 T cells was divided into five aliquots, and four of the five aliquots were sequenced. This methods study used CD8 T cells to benchmark TCR RNA copy counting and molecular-identifier clustering-based TCR repertoire sequencing (MIDCIRS). Results and caveats for the whole study, not just this receptor: A single cell's worth of spiked-in Jurkat TCR RNA was reported detectable even among about 1.1 million naive CD8 T cells. Modeling gave about 3 recovered TCR RNA copies per cell versus 8 to 10 by digital PCR, implying around 33% capture efficiency. The naive libraries included spiked-in Jurkat TCR RNA (10 copies' worth), and this RNA is not part of the donor repertoire. The sizes of highly expanded clones could end up underestimated when identical TCR molecules share a barcode. In CMV-specific effector cells, clones with more than 20 RNA copies accounted for over 99% of molecules, whereas in naive cells such clones accounted for under 1%. When barcode sub-clustering was left out, chimeric consensus sequences inflated TCR diversity, with chimeras reaching as high as 47%.

Based on the germline V gene, the CDR1 and CDR2 sequences are SGHDN and FVKESK. Reading from cysteine to phenylalanine, the CDR3 counts 17 amino acids. Kept here is only the CDR3 DNA, which spans 51 bases and is read in frame from base 1. V is trimmed back by 4 bases and J by 2 bases, and the junction contains 12 bases that no gene match accounts for. Naive CD8 T cell libraries were made from approximately 20,000 to 1,000,000 sorted cells using 10%, 30% or 50% of purified RNA. Naive CD8 T cells, defined as CD8+CD4-CCR7+CD45RA+, were FACS-sorted into RLT Plus buffer on a BD FACSAria II. Approximately nine TCR copies' worth of Jurkat RNA were spiked into roughly 19,000-1,000,000 naive CD8 T cell samples to test detection sensitivity. Enrichment of CD8 T cells was performed with RosetteSep CD8+ T Cell Enrichment Cocktail and Ficoll-Paque, after which ACK red cell lysis was carried out. The library was generated by PCR. These reads were obtained on an Illumina HiSeq 4000. Bulk TCR libraries were prepared as previously described, using TCR primers listed in Table S5. Total RNA was purified with the Qiagen AllPrep DNA/RNA kit. Before analysis, reads from multiple sequencing runs of the same library were pooled. On the authors' methods: Reads were retained only if their TCR constant sequence matched exactly, and those retained reads were trimmed to 150 nt and grouped according to their 12-nt molecular barcodes. Within each barcode group, reads were sub-clustered at a 15% Levenshtein threshold, and quality-weighted consensus sequences were built per RNA molecule. Non-functional sequences were filtered out, along with any lower-count sequence sitting one edit away from another sequence. Based on fitting two negative binomial distributions, any barcode sub-cluster with under 20% of the maximum read count was discarded. The public reads were reprocessed in TCRdb via fastp at Q25 and MiXCR, keeping in-frame beta chains. Records with the same CDR3 protein are collapsed into one entry carrying the most frequent genes and DNA. These V and J calls are TCRdb output, not the study's own analysis. For this sample there are about half a million distinct CDR3 sequences; roughly 23% appear just once. In total, the top ten clones hold 0.84% of the sample.

This clonotype turned up a few times. The clone's antigen remains unknown. No base-level quality is on record; no much larger clone is a single base apart. The sequenced sample was naive CD8+ T cells from blood, with Jurkat cell RNA spiked in. In the paper's terms, the cell subset or site label means: FACS-sorted CD8+CD4-CCR7+CD45RA+ naive T cells. The TCR sequence derives from a human donor in good health. Some libraries in this study had Jurkat cell RNA spiked in. The chain couples TRBV14 to TRBJ1-1; 8 bases in the junction line up with TRBD1. The CDR3 corresponds to CASSPHPRDRPNTEAFF. The bases read TGTGCCAGCAGCCCACACCCCCGGGACAGGCCTAACACTGAAGCTTTCTTT.